This T cell receptor beta chain was retrieved from a study of T cell responses to AZD1222 COVID-19 vaccine. Study summary: Analysis merged second doses at about 4 or about 12 weeks. General study results and limits: Clonal diversity was possibly underestimated, and white British individuals and females predominated among donors. Targeting of unmutated variant regions was reportedly seen in nearly half of spike-specific TCRs.

The protocol was immunoSEQ multiplex PCR, while the TCRdb copy is restricted to in-frame clones and leaves out a portion. The sample has some 170,000 clones, roughly 93% seen once. Concerning this clone itself: Its antigen is not known.

Germline lookup yields CDR1 ENHRY and CDR2 SYGVKD. This CDR3 has 14 residues. Trimming left V 10 bases short and J 3 bases short, with 19 bases between. The chain links TRBV10-3 to TRBJ2-7; tentative D call: TRBD1 (7 bases). The source material was peripheral blood, sampled on day 0 of AZD1222 vaccination. This clonotype originated in an adult in good health. The CDR3 DNA reads as TGTGCCACCTGCAGGGGGGCAGGGGACTACGAGCAGTACTTC. It specifies CATCRGAGDYEQYF.